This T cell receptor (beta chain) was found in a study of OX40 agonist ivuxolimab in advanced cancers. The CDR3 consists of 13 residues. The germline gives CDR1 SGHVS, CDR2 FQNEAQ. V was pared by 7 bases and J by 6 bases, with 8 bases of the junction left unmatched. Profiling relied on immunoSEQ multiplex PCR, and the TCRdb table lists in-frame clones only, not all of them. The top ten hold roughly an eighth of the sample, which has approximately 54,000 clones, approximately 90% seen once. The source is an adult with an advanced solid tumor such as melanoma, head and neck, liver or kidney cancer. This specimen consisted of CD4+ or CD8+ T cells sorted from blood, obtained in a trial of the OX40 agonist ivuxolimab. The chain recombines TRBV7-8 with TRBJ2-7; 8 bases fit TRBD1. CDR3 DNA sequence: TGTGCCAGCATCGTTGACAGGGGCGGCGAGCAGTACTTC. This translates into CASIVDRGGEQYF. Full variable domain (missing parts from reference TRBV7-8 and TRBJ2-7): GAGVSQSPRYKVAKRGQDVALRCDPISGHVSLFWYQQALGQGPEFLTYFQNEAQLDKSGLPSDRFFAERPEGSVSTLKIQRTQQEDSAVYLCASIVDRGGEQYFGPGTRLTVT.